This T cell receptor beta chain was sequenced for a study of CD8+ T cells in alopecia areata. The CDR3 has 12 residues. Germline CDR1 is MNHEY and CDR2 is SMNVEV (reference sequence). Trimming removed 7 bases from V and 2 bases from J, with 9 bases in between. Isolated RNA was reverse transcribed into cDNA used as the sequencing template. Here immunoSEQ multiplex PCR was the method, and the copy in TCRdb shows in-frame clones only, minus some. Counted here are some 180,000 clones, roughly 50% occurring once; the ten biggest clones make up under 14%. Treatment in this sample: oral pan-JAK inhibitor, 5-10 mg twice daily.

The gene calls are TRBV27 and TRBJ2-7; D remains ambiguous. This receptor was identified in a human donor with alopecia areata. This specimen was CD8+ T cells sorted from blood, taken at week 24, from a patient treated with tofacitinib. CDR3 region: CASNNGPYEQYF. The CDR3 DNA is TGTGCCAGCAACAATGGTCCCTACGAGCAGTACTTC.